Below, one T cell receptor (beta chain) is given with its context. The antigen remains unidentified. The donors, aged about 6 to 100, were healthy Caucasians from Russia. The authors isolated at least 6 million PBMCs per sample. Germline V gives CDR1 SGHRS, CDR2 YFSETQ. The CDR3 covers 15 residues. Trimming took off 4 bases at V and 3 bases at J, with 14 bases between the two ends. Combining a sample-barcoded 5' primer with a J-beta primer mix, a second PCR ran for roughly 7 to 12 cycles. TCRdb used MiXCR to reprocess the 5' RACE reads, holding one entry per CDR3 protein. The sample holds some 730,000 distinct CDR3 sequences, 22% seen once. This entry is derived from a study of blood T cells in healthy people across ages. At the level of the study: For every two T cells, template switching captured about one barcoded beta molecule.

Study outcomes and limitations: Per million T cells, TCR beta diversity dropped roughly linearly as age increased.

The sequencing input was blood. The chain couples TRBV5-1 to TRBJ1-5; maybe TRBD1 (6 bases). This receptor was taken from a man between 65 and 80 years old in good health. The CDR3 coding sequence is TGCGCCAGCAGCCTACAGGGTGATGACAATCAGCCCCAGCATTTT. Amino acid sequence: CASSLQGDDNQPQHF.